Given below is one T cell receptor (beta chain) in context. The record originates from a study of blood T cell repertoires in COVID-19. Researchers sorted participants into cohorts using their self-reported clinical history. V was clipped by 4 bases and J by 4 bases; unmatched bases: 6. Germline loops: CDR1 MNHEY, CDR2 SMNVEV (reference sequence). The CDR3 runs 15 residues. The assay was immunoSEQ multiplex PCR, and TCRdb's table has in-frame clones only and misses some. This sample yields around 200,000 clones, of which just under 90% are seen a single time; 1.2% belongs to the top ten. This TCR was sampled from a young man who had recovered from COVID-19. The sequenced sample was PBMCs or T cells enriched from blood (not recorded which). This chain joins TRBV27 and TRBJ2-2, with 7 bases matching TRBD1. This CDR3 reads CASSYISGGTGELFF. In nucleotides, the CDR3 is TGTGCCAGCAGTTACATATCAGGGGGCACCGGGGAGCTGTTTTTT.